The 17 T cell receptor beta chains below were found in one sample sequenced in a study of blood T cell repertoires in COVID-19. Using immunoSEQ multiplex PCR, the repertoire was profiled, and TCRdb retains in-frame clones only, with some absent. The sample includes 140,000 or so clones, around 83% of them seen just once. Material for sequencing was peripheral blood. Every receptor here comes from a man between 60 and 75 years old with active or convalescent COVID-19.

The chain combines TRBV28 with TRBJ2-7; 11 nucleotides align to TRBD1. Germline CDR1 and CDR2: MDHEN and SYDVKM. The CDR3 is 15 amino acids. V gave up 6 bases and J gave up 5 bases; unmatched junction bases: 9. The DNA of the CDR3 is TGTGCCAGCAGCCCTATCGGGACAGGGGGGGACGAGCAGTACTTC. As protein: CASSPIGTGGDEQYF.

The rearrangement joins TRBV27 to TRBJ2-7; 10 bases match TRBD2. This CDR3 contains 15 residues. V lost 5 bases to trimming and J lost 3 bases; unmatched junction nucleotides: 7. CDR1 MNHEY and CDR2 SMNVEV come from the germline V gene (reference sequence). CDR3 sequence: CASSPTRTSGYEQYV. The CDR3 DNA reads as TGTGCCAGCAGTCCGACCCGGACTAGCGGCTACGAGCAGTACGTC.

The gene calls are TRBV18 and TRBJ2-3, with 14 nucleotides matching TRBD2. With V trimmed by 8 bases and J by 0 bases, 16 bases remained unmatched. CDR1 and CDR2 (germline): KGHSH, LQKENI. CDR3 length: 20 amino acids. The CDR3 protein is CASHTTGTSGGAKSTDTQYF. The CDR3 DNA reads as TGTGCCAGCCACACCACCGGGACTAGCGGGGGCGCCAAGAGCACAGATACGCAGTATTTT.

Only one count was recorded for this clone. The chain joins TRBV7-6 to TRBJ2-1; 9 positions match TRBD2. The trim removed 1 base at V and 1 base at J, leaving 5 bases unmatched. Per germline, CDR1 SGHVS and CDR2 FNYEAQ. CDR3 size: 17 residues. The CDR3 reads CASSLDWREGSYNEQFF. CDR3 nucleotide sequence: TGTGCCAGCAGCTTAGATTGGCGGGAGGGGTCCTACAATGAGCAGTTCTTC. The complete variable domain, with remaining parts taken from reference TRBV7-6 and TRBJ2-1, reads GAGVSQSPRYKVTKRGQDVALRCDPISGHVSLYWYRQALGQGPEFLTYFNYEAQQDKSGLPNDRFSAERPEGSISTLTIQRTEQRDSAMYRCASSLDWREGSYNEQFFGPGTRLTVL.

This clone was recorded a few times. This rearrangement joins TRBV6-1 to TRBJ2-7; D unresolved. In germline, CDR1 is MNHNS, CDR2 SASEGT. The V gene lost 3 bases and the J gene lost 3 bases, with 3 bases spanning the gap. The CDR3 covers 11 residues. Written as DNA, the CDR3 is TGTGCCAGCAGTGACAACTACGAGCAGTACGTC. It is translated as CASSDNYEQYV.

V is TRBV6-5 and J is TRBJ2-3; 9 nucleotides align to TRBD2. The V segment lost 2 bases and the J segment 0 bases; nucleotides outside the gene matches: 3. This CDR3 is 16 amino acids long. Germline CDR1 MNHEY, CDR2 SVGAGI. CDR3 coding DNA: TGTGCCAGCAGTTACCTCGCGGGGGGGAGCACAGATACGCAGTATTTT. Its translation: CASSYLAGGSTDTQYF.

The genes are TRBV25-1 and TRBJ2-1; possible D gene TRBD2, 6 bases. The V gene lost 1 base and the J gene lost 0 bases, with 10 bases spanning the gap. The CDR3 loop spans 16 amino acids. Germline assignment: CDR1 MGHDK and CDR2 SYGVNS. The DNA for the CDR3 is TGTGCCAGCAGTGAATCGGGGGTATACTCCTACAATGAGCAGTTCTTC. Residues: CASSESGVYSYNEQFF.

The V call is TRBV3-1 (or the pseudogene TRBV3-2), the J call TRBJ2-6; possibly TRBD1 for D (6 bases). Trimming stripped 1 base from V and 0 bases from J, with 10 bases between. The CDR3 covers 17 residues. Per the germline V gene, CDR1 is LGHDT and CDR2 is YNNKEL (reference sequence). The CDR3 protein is CASSQGTAASGANVLTF. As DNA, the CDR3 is TGTGCCAGCAGCCAAGGGACAGCAGCCTCTGGGGCCAACGTCCTGACTTTC.

The CDR3 coding sequence is TGTGCCAGCAGCTCAATAGACAGGGGGGAACAAGAGACCCAGTACTTC. It yields the protein CASSSIDRGEQETQYF. The rearrangement uses TRBV7-6 and TRBJ2-5, with 9 bases aligning to TRBD1. The CDR3 is 16 amino acids. CDR1 SGHVS and CDR2 FNYEAQ come from the germline V gene. The V gene end was trimmed by 4 bases and the J gene end by 2 bases; junction bases not matched to a gene: 8. Looking up the rest from reference TRBV7-6 and TRBJ2-5 gives the full variable domain: GAGVSQSPRYKVTKRGQDVALRCDPISGHVSLYWYRQALGQGPEFLTYFNYEAQQDKSGLPNDRFSAERPEGSISTLTIQRTEQRDSAMYRCASSSIDRGEQETQYFGPGTRLLVL.

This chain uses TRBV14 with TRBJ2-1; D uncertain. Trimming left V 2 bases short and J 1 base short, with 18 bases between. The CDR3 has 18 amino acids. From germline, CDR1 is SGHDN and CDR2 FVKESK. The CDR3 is CASSQFSVTAISYNEQFF. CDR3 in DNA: TGTGCCAGCAGCCAATTCTCTGTGACTGCTATTTCCTACAATGAGCAGTTCTTC.

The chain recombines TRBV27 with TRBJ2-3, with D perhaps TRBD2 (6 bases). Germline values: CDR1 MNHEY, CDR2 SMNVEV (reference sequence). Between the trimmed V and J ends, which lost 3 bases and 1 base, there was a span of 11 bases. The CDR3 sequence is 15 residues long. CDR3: CASSLRSGGTDTQYF. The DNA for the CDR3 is TGTGCCAGCAGTTTGAGGTCGGGGGGCACAGATACGCAGTATTTT.

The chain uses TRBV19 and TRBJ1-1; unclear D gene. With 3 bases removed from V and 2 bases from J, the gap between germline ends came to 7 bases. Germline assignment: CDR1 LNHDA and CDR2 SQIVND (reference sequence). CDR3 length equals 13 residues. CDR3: CASSMLLNTEAFF. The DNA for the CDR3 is TGTGCCAGTAGTATGTTGTTAAACACTGAAGCTTTCTTT.

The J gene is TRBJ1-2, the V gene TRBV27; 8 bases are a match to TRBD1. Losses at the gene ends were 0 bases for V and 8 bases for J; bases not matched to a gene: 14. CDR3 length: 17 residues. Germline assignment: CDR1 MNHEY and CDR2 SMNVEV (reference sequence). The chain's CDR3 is CASSLSVDFSGGRGYTF. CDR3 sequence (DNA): TGTGCCAGCAGTTTATCGGTAGATTTCTCAGGGGGCCGGGGCTACACCTTC.

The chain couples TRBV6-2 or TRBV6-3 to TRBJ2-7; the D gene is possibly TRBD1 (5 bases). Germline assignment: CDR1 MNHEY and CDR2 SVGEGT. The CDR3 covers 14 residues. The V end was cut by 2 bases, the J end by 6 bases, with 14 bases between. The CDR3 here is CASSYGAARSEQYV. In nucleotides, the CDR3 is TGTGCCAGCAGTTACGGGGCAGCCAGGTCCGAGCAGTACGTC.

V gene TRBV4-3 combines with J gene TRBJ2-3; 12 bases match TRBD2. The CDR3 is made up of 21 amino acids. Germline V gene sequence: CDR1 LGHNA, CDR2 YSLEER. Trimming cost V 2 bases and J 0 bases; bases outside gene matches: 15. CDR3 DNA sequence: TGCGCCAGCAGCCAATACTTACCCCTAGCGGGAGGGAAAACTAGCACAGATACGCAGTATTTT. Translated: CASSQYLPLAGGKTSTDTQYF.

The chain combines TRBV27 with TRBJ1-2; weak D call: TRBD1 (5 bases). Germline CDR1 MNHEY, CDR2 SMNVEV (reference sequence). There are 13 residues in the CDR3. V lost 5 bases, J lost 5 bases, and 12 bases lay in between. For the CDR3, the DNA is TGTGCCAGCAGTCCGACAGTGTTTTATGGCTACACCTTC. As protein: CASSPTVFYGYTF.

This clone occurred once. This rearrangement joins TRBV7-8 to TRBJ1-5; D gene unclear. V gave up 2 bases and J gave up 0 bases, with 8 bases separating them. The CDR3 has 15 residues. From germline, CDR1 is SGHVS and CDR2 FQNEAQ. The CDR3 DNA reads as TGTGCCAGCAGCTTACGGGAGAATAGCAATCAGCCCCAGCATTTT. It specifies CASSLRENSNQPQHF.